These 7 T cell receptor beta chains were sequenced from one sample in a study of cytomegalovirus exposure and HLA in healthy donors. Use of 60 Vbeta and 13 Jbeta primers characterized the PCR. Produced via immunoSEQ multiplex PCR; TCRdb's table is partial and in-frame only. The data hold around 150,000 clones, with 88% observed a single time. The sample comprised PBMCs. These receptors were obtained from a woman between 40 and 55 years old in good health and CMV-seronegative.

The chain is built from TRBV11-3 and TRBJ2-7, with 7 bases fitting TRBD1. J was trimmed by 1 base and V by 5 bases; bases with no gene match: 5. CDR1 is SGHNT and CDR2 is YENEEA in the germline V gene. The CDR3 sequence is 14 residues long. The CDR3 DNA is TGTGCCAGCAGCCCTACGACAGGGTCCTACGAGCAGTACTTC. This translates into CASSPTTGSYEQYF.

Note on this clone: Other nucleotide sequences in the sample specify the same CDR3. This chain joins TRBV5-1 and TRBJ2-1; D gene ambiguous. This CDR3 spans 15 amino acids. CDR1 is SGHRS and CDR2 is YFSETQ in the germline V gene. V was pared by 0 bases and J by 4 bases, with 11 bases between. DNA of the CDR3: TGCGCCAGCAGCTTGGACAGATCGTCTTACAATGAGCAGTTCTTC. Residues: CASSLDRSSYNEQFF.

CDR3 DNA sequence: TGTGCCAGCAGCTGGCGGGGAGGGGAGTTAACAGATACGCAGTATTTT. Its protein is CASSWRGGELTDTQYF. V usage is TRBV13 and J usage is TRBJ2-3, with 7 positions matching TRBD2. Unmatched junction bases numbered 10, after V lost 4 bases and J lost 3 bases. CDR1 and CDR2 from the germline V gene are PRHDT and FYEKMQ (reference sequence). CDR3 length: 16 amino acids.

The chain has TRBV2 and TRBJ1-5, with 7 bases aligning to TRBD1. In germline, CDR1 is SNHLY, CDR2 FYNNEI. Unmatched junction bases numbered 11, after V lost 5 bases and J lost 7 bases. The CDR3 runs to 15 residues. This CDR3 reads CASSRSTGPQQPQHF. The CDR3 nucleotides are TGTGCCAGCAGTCGCTCGACAGGGCCCCAACAGCCCCAGCATTTT.

V gene TRBV7-8 combines with J gene TRBJ1-1, with TRBD1 as a possible D gene (6 bases). The CDR3 sequence is 13 residues long. Germline values: CDR1 SGHVS, CDR2 FQNEAQ. V lost 5 bases, J lost 10 bases, and 17 bases lay in between. The DNA for the CDR3 is TGTGCCAGCAGCCCTCCGGACAGTCTTGCAGCTTTCTTT. Translated: CASSPPDSLAAFF.

The J gene is TRBJ2-3, the V gene TRBV5-4; no definite D call. The germline CDR1 and CDR2 sequences are SGHNT and YYREEE (reference sequence). CDR3 length equals 13 residues. Deletions cut 4 bases from V and 6 bases from J, with 12 bases between. The DNA for the CDR3 is TGTGCCAGCAGCCCCCAGATCGATGATACGCAGTATTTT. It yields the protein CASSPQIDDTQYF. Filled out from reference TRBV5-4 and TRBJ2-3, the complete variable domain reads ETGVTQSPTHLIKTRGQQVTLRCSSQSGHNTVSWYQQALGQGPQFIFQYYREEENGRGNFPPRFSGLQFPNYSSELNVNALELDDSALYLCASSPQIDDTQYFGPGTRLTVL.

The chain combines TRBV21-1 with TRBJ2-7; TRBD2 reflects the table's D call only, with no check against the DNA. TRBV21-1 is reported as a pseudogene. This CDR3 contains 17 residues. The DNA for the CDR3 is TGTGCCAGCAGCCGGGTCGGTGGTAGCGGGAGAGAGGGCGAGCAGTACTTC. This encodes CASSRVGGSGREGEQYF.